The 25 T cell receptor beta chains presented below share a single source sample, sequenced in a study of T cell responses to AZD1222 COVID-19 vaccine. The repertoire was sequenced with immunoSEQ multiplex PCR; TCRdb's copy has only in-frame clones and lacks some. Of 65,000 to 85,000 clones in the sample, approximately 83% were seen once. Source: peripheral blood, taken 28 days after the second AZD1222 dose. These receptors all stem from an adult who received the AZD1222 COVID-19 vaccine.

The genes are TRBV3-1 (or the pseudogene TRBV3-2) and TRBJ2-7; D may correspond to TRBD1 or TRBD2 (5 bases each). The CDR3 runs to 11 residues. Germline-derived CDR1 and CDR2 are LGHDT and YNNKEL (reference sequence). V shed 8 bases and J shed 5 bases, with 10 bases lying between them. Here the CDR3 reads CASRRGHEQYF. The CDR3 DNA reads TGTGCCAGCCGACGGGGACACGAGCAGTACTTC.

In nucleotides, the CDR3 is TGTGCCAGTAGTAAAGACGGATCAATCAGCCCCCAGCATTTT. Translating gives CASSKDGSISPQHF. The chain is built from TRBV19 and TRBJ1-5; no firm D call. Germline assignment: CDR1 LNHDA and CDR2 SQIVND (reference sequence). Trimming pared 4 bases from V and 10 bases from J, leaving 17 bases between. The CDR3 consists of 14 residues.

This clone was picked up a small number of times. Other DNA variants within this sample encode the same CDR3. This chain uses TRBV7-9 with TRBJ1-2; tentatively, D is TRBD1 (6 bases). Germline V CDR1 and CDR2: SEHNR, FQNEAQ (reference sequence). Trimming shortened V by 1 base and J by 0 bases, and 6 bases separated the two germline ends. The CDR3 is 14 residues long. The CDR3, as DNA: TGTGCCAGCAGCTTAGGACAGGCTAACTATGGCTACACCTTC. Translation gives CASSLGQANYGYTF.

At least ten counts were recorded for this clone. The rearrangement links TRBV14 to TRBJ2-7; D remains ambiguous. Germline-derived CDR1 and CDR2 are SGHDN and FVKESK. The CDR3 consists of 12 residues. Trimming shortened V by 3 bases and J by 1 base, and 4 bases separated the two germline ends. CDR3 sequence reads: CASSQGSYEQYF. DNA of the CDR3: TGTGCCAGCAGCCAGGGGTCCTACGAGCAGTACTTC.

This clone was counted a few times. The chain combines TRBV5-6 with TRBJ1-1, with D hard to call. The CDR3 spans 14 residues. The germline V gene encodes CDR1 SGHDT and CDR2 YYEEEE. V gave up 5 bases and J gave up 3 bases, with 14 bases separating them. The CDR3 region has the DNA TGTGCCAGCAGTCGGGGAGGGATGGACACTGAAGCTTTCTTT. As protein: CASSRGGMDTEAFF.

The rearrangement links TRBV30 to TRBJ2-5; a possible D gene is TRBD2 (7 bases). In germline, CDR1 is GTSNPN, CDR2 SVGIG (reference sequence). Trimming pared 4 bases from V and 1 base from J, leaving 16 bases between. This CDR3 contains 15 residues. Here the CDR3 DNA reads TGTGCCTGGACCCTACGGGGGGCCGTCCAAGAGACCCAGTACTTC. Translating it yields CAWTLRGAVQETQYF.

This clone came up a few times. The J gene is TRBJ1-2, the V gene TRBV19, with TRBD1 as a possible D gene (5 bases). CDR3 length: 12 amino acids. Deletions cut 3 bases from V and 6 bases from J, with 8 bases between. Per germline, CDR1 LNHDA and CDR2 SQIVND (reference sequence). The DNA for the CDR3 is TGTGCCAGTAGTATTAGACAGCATGGCTACACCTTC. It translates to CASSIRQHGYTF.

The V call is TRBV2, the J call TRBJ1-5, with D uncertain. CDR1 is SNHLY, CDR2 FYNNEI, per germline. The CDR3 covers 15 residues. Trimming stripped 6 bases from V and 6 bases from J, with 18 bases between. The CDR3 sequence: CASRLTRKTGQPQHF. The CDR3 DNA follows: TGTGCCAGCAGGTTGACAAGGAAGACTGGTCAGCCCCAGCATTTT.

This chain joins TRBV6-5 and TRBJ1-6; the match to TRBD1 covers 7 bases. Per germline, CDR1 MNHEY and CDR2 SVGAGI. V shed 5 bases and J 3 bases; nucleotides not matched to a gene: 4. The CDR3 totals 15 residues. The CDR3 loop reads CASSRQGSYNSPLHF. CDR3 nucleotides: TGTGCCAGCAGTCGACAGGGAAGCTATAATTCACCCCTCCACTTT.

V usage is TRBV18 and J usage is TRBJ2-5; possibly TRBD1 for D (6 bases). This CDR3 spans 14 amino acids. Per the germline V gene, CDR1 is KGHSH and CDR2 is LQKENI. Trimming removed 2 bases from V and 7 bases from J, with 14 bases in between. CDR3 in DNA: TGTGCCAGCTCACCAGGACAACAAGGGGGGACCCAGTACTTC. Its protein product is CASSPGQQGGTQYF.

This clone was observed once. V and J are TRBV28 and TRBJ2-4; no firm D call. CDR1 is MDHEN, CDR2 SYDVKM, per germline. This CDR3 has 14 residues. Trimming took 2 bases from V and 5 from J, leaving 10 bases between them. CDR3 nucleotide sequence: TGTGCCAGCAGTTTAGCGCGAGGTCAAAACATTCAGTACTTC. Translation gives CASSLARGQNIQYF.

The J gene is TRBJ2-6, the V gene TRBV5-8; 14 bases align to TRBD2. The CDR3 is made up of 18 amino acids. V was clipped by 5 bases and J by 4 bases; unmatched bases: 8. Germline V lookup: CDR1 SGHTS, CDR2 YDEGEE. CDR3 residues: CASRMRLAGGQGANVLTF. The CDR3 DNA sequence: TGTGCCAGCAGGATGAGACTAGCGGGGGGGCAAGGGGCCAACGTCCTGACTTTC.

The chain combines TRBV21-1 with TRBJ1-6; the table's D call, TRBD1, has no DNA check behind it. TRBV21-1 is deemed a pseudogene. The CDR3 is 15 residues long. CDR3 sequence (DNA): TGTGCCAGCAAGACAGGGGGCTCGGGGGATTCACCCCTCCACTTT. This encodes CASKTGGSGDSPLHF.

V usage is TRBV9 and J usage is TRBJ2-7; the D is unclear. The V gene lost 4 bases and the J gene lost 2 bases, with 13 bases spanning the gap. Germline values: CDR1 SGDLS, CDR2 YYNGEE. CDR3 length equals 14 residues. This chain's CDR3 is CASSPTRQTYEQYF. As DNA, the CDR3 is TGTGCCAGCAGCCCTACCAGGCAAACCTACGAGCAGTACTTC. The variable domain in full, completed from reference TRBV9 and TRBJ2-7, reads DSGVTQTPKHLITATGQRVTLRCSPRSGDLSVYWYQQSLDQGLQFLIQYYNGEERAKGNILERFSAQQFPDLHSELNLSSLELGDSALYFCASSPTRQTYEQYFGPGTRLTVT.

The V and J genes are TRBV28 and TRBJ1-2; perhaps TRBD1 as D (5 bases). V lost 5 bases and J 8 bases, leaving 18 bases between the germline ends. This CDR3 contains 14 residues. CDR1 is MDHEN and CDR2 is SYDVKM in the germline V gene. The CDR3 here is CASSSGTNLEGYTF. The DNA for the CDR3 is TGTGCCAGCAGTAGCGGGACCAACCTCGAGGGCTACACCTTC.

This chain joins TRBV2 and TRBJ2-1; D remains ambiguous. The CDR3 totals 15 residues. CDR1 is SNHLY, CDR2 FYNNEI, per germline. Trimming removed 6 bases from V and 5 bases from J, with 17 bases in between. CDR3 DNA sequence: TGTGCCAGCAGGGAGCTGCAAACCCGGAACAATGAGCAGTTCTTC. Its protein is CASRELQTRNNEQFF.

This chain joins TRBV18 and TRBJ2-5; 7 bases match TRBD2. V was clipped by 0 bases and J by 3 bases; unmatched bases: 1. The length of the CDR3 is 14 residues. CDR1 and CDR2 from the germline V gene are KGHSH and LQKENI. CDR3 region: CASSPPAGEETQYF. The CDR3 nucleotides read TGTGCCAGCTCACCACCGGCGGGGGAAGAGACCCAGTACTTC. Complete variable domain (other parts from reference TRBV18 and TRBJ2-5): NAGVMQNPRHLVRRRGQEARLRCSPMKGHSHVYWYRQLPEEGLKFMVYLQKENIIDESGMPKERFSAEFPKEGPSILRIQQVVRGDSAAYFCASSPPAGEETQYFGPGTRLLVL.

A few counts support this clone. The chain uses TRBV7-2 and TRBJ1-2; D gene uncertain. The V gene lost 1 base and the J gene lost 5 bases, with 17 bases spanning the gap. The CDR3 is made up of 16 amino acids. The germline V gene has CDR1 SGHTA and CDR2 FQGNSA. The CDR3 spells CASSLGGGRLIYGYTF. The CDR3 DNA reads as TGTGCCAGCAGCTTAGGTGGCGGCAGGCTGATATATGGCTACACCTTC.

The chain couples TRBV12-3 or TRBV12-4 to TRBJ2-5; the D gene is possibly TRBD2 (5 bases). This CDR3 is 12 amino acids long. V lost 4 bases and J 5 bases, leaving 8 bases between the germline ends. The CDR3 sequence: CASSYQRETQYF. CDR3 bases: TGTGCCAGCAGTTACCAGCGGGAGACCCAGTACTTC.

The V call is TRBV6-5, the J call TRBJ1-1, with D possibly TRBD1 on 5 matching bases. The V gene's germline CDR1 is MNHEY and CDR2 SVGAGI. The CDR3 is 14 residues long. V was cut by 7 bases and J by 0 bases, with 12 bases left in between. The CDR3 loop is CASTGAAMNTEAFF. CDR3 coding DNA: TGTGCCAGCACTGGGGCAGCCATGAACACTGAAGCTTTCTTT.

The chain couples TRBV24-1 to TRBJ1-1; 8 nucleotides agree with TRBD1. With 1 base clipped from V and 1 base from J, the junction kept 10 bases outside the gene matches. This CDR3 region has 18 residues. Germline values: CDR1 KGHDR, CDR2 SFDVKD. In nucleotides, the CDR3 is TGTGCCACCAGTGATTTACTGTGGACAGGGATAAGGAACACTGAAGCTTTCTTT. As protein: CATSDLLWTGIRNTEAFF.

This chain links TRBV6-6 with TRBJ2-6; maybe TRBD1 (5 bases). The V gene's germline CDR1 is MNHNY and CDR2 SVGAGI (reference sequence). The length of the CDR3 is 16 residues. Trimming took off 6 bases at V and 0 bases at J, with 12 bases between the two ends. Here the CDR3 DNA reads TGTGCCAGCAGCTATGACAGAGTCTCTGGGGCCAACGTCCTGACTTTC. It codes for CASSYDRVSGANVLTF.

The J gene is TRBJ1-2, the V gene TRBV19; no reliable D call. Germline CDR1 reads LNHDA; CDR2 reads SQIVND (reference sequence). Between the trimmed V and J ends, which lost 5 bases and 7 bases, there was a span of 17 bases. This CDR3 is built from 14 residues. As DNA, the CDR3 is TGTGCCAGTAGTTCCCGGACGGGCCCTTTTGGCTACACCTTC. As protein: CASSSRTGPFGYTF. The full variable domain, in which reference TRBV19 and TRBJ1-2 provide the parts outside the CDR3, is DGGITQSPKYLFRKEGQNVTLSCEQNLNHDAMYWYRQDPGQGLRLIYYSQIVNDFQKGDIAEGYSVSREKKESFPLTVTSAQKNPTAFYLCASSSRTGPFGYTFGSGTRLTVV.

V gene TRBV9 combines with J gene TRBJ1-1, with unresolved D. Per germline, CDR1 SGDLS and CDR2 YYNGEE. This CDR3 contains 13 residues. V was cut by 3 bases and J by 2 bases, with 8 bases left in between. CDR3 in amino acids: CASSARNNTEAFF. CDR3 DNA sequence: TGTGCCAGCAGCGCCAGGAATAACACTGAAGCTTTCTTT.

V usage is TRBV29-1 and J usage is TRBJ1-2; 8 bases match TRBD1. The CDR3 spans 15 residues. Looked up from germline, CDR1 is SQVTM and CDR2 is ANQGSEA. Unmatched junction bases numbered 11, after V lost 3 bases and J lost 5 bases. Here the CDR3 reads CSVDPLGQGGYGYTF. The CDR3 bases are TGCAGCGTTGATCCTCTTGGACAGGGTGGATATGGCTACACCTTC.